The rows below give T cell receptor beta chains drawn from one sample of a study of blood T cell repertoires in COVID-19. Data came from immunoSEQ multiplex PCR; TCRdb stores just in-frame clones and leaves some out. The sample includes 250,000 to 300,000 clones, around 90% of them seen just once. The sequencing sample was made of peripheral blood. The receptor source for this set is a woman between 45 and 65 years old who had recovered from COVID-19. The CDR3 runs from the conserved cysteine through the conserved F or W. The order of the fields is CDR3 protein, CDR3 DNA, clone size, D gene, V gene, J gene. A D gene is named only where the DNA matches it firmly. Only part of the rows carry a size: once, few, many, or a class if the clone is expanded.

CDR3aa: CASSIVAGTNYNEQFF
CDR3nt: TGTGCCAGTAGTATAGTCGCGGGGACTAACTACAATGAGCAGTTCTTC
abundance: -
d_gene: TRBD2
v_gene: TRBV19
j_gene: TRBJ2-1

CDR3aa: CASSPRGSGNTIYF
CDR3nt: TGTGCCAGCAGCCCCCGGGGATCCGGAAACACCATATATTTT
abundance: -
d_gene: -
v_gene: TRBV7-8
j_gene: TRBJ1-3

CDR3aa: CAWSLGDSFYSNQPQHF
CDR3nt: TGTGCCTGGAGTTTAGGGGACAGCTTTTATAGCAATCAGCCCCAGCATTTT
abundance: -
d_gene: TRBD1
v_gene: TRBV30
j_gene: TRBJ1-5

CDR3aa: CASSLSQGNQPQHF
CDR3nt: TGTGCCAGCAGTTTATCCCAGGGCAATCAGCCCCAGCATTTT
abundance: -
d_gene: -
v_gene: TRBV27
j_gene: TRBJ1-5

CDR3aa: CAVLDRERTDTQYF
CDR3nt: TGTGCCGTTCTAGACAGAGAACGCACAGATACGCAGTATTTT
abundance: -
d_gene: -
v_gene: TRBV10-3
j_gene: TRBJ2-3

CDR3aa: CASRHPGQDILEAFF
CDR3nt: TGTGCCAGCAGGCATCCGGGACAGGACATCCTTGAAGCTTTCTTT
abundance: -
d_gene: TRBD1
v_gene: TRBV6-5
j_gene: TRBJ1-1

CDR3aa: CASSPDRVYGYTF
CDR3nt: TGTGCCAGCAGTCCGGACAGGGTCTATGGCTACACCTTC
abundance: -
d_gene: TRBD1
v_gene: TRBV6-2/TRBV6-3
j_gene: TRBJ1-2

CDR3aa: CASSQFMRLGPGELFF
CDR3nt: TGTGCCAGCAGCCAATTTATGAGGTTAGGTCCCGGGGAGCTGTTTTTT
abundance: few
d_gene: -
v_gene: TRBV3-1/TRBV3-2
j_gene: TRBJ2-2

CDR3aa: CASSRRSSGGAGDTQYF
CDR3nt: TGTGCCAGCAGCCGCCGGAGTAGCGGGGGGGCTGGGGATACGCAGTATTTT
abundance: -
d_gene: TRBD2
v_gene: TRBV4-2
j_gene: TRBJ2-3

CDR3aa: CASSIIGGLQPAAFF
CDR3nt: TGTGCCAGTAGTATAATCGGCGGATTACAACCGGCAGCTTTCTTT
abundance: -
d_gene: -
v_gene: TRBV19
j_gene: TRBJ1-1

CDR3aa: CASSSHRGRNSPLHF
CDR3nt: TGTGCCAGCAGTTCCCACAGGGGAAGGAATTCACCCCTCCACTTT
abundance: -
d_gene: TRBD1
v_gene: TRBV2
j_gene: TRBJ1-6

CDR3aa: CASSPSRGDGNTIYF
CDR3nt: TGCGCCAGCAGCCCGTCGCGGGGGGATGGAAACACCATATATTTT
abundance: -
d_gene: -
v_gene: TRBV5-1
j_gene: TRBJ1-3

CDR3aa: CASSLRGRRTDTQYF
CDR3nt: TGTGCCAGCAGCCTAAGGGGGCGCCGGACAGATACGCAGTATTTT
abundance: -
d_gene: TRBD1
v_gene: TRBV27
j_gene: TRBJ2-3

CDR3aa: CALSPPGTPKEESSGNTIYF
CDR3nt: TGTGCCCTCTCTCCCCCTGGGACACCGAAAGAAGAGAGCTCTGGAAACACCATATATTTT
abundance: -
d_gene: -
v_gene: TRBV19
j_gene: TRBJ1-3

CDR3aa: CASRFDRGGGELFF
CDR3nt: TGTGCCAGCAGGTTTGATCGTGGAGGCGGGGAGCTGTTTTTT
abundance: once
d_gene: -
v_gene: TRBV11-2
j_gene: TRBJ2-2

CDR3aa: CASSLGQGLGVVYGYTF
CDR3nt: TGTGCCAGCAGCCTCGGACAGGGGTTGGGTGTGGTATATGGCTACACCTTC
abundance: -
d_gene: TRBD1
v_gene: TRBV7-2
j_gene: TRBJ1-2

CDR3aa: CASSPMGGRIFGYTF
CDR3nt: TGTGCCAGCAGCCCCATGGGGGGGCGTATCTTTGGCTACACCTTC
abundance: -
d_gene: -
v_gene: TRBV27
j_gene: TRBJ1-2

CDR3aa: CASSYRNKNGYTF
CDR3nt: TGTGCCAGCAGTTACAGAAACAAGAATGGCTACACCTTC
abundance: -
d_gene: -
v_gene: TRBV6-5
j_gene: TRBJ1-2

CDR3aa: CASSLRQGNTGELFF
CDR3nt: TGTGCCAGCAGCTTGAGACAGGGTAACACCGGGGAGCTGTTTTTT
abundance: -
d_gene: TRBD1
v_gene: TRBV5-4
j_gene: TRBJ2-2

CDR3aa: CASSIYLSTEAFF
CDR3nt: TGTGCCAGCAGCATATATCTAAGCACTGAAGCTTTCTTT
abundance: -
d_gene: -
v_gene: TRBV7-2
j_gene: TRBJ1-1

CDR3aa: CASSLEPIHYRGTQYF
CDR3nt: TGTGCCAGCAGCTTGGAACCGATACACTACCGTGGTACGCAGTATTTT
abundance: -
d_gene: -
v_gene: TRBV5-8
j_gene: TRBJ2-3

CDR3aa: CASRDRVATNEKLFF
CDR3nt: TGTGCCAGCCGGGACAGGGTGGCAACTAATGAAAAACTGTTTTTT
abundance: -
d_gene: TRBD1
v_gene: TRBV10-3
j_gene: TRBJ1-4

CDR3aa: CASSYFGQGVLSGANVLTF
CDR3nt: TGTGCCAGCAGTTACTTCGGGCAGGGGGTGCTCTCTGGGGCCAACGTCCTGACTTTC
abundance: -
d_gene: TRBD1
v_gene: TRBV6-2/TRBV6-3
j_gene: TRBJ2-6

CDR3aa: CSAIDRVKYNEQFF
CDR3nt: TGCAGTGCTATTGACAGGGTTAAGTACAATGAGCAGTTCTTC
abundance: -
d_gene: TRBD1
v_gene: TRBV20-1
j_gene: TRBJ2-1

CDR3aa: CASNWRGGFAGELFF
CDR3nt: TGTGCCAGCAACTGGCGGGGGGGTTTCGCCGGGGAGCTGTTTTTT
abundance: once
d_gene: TRBD2
v_gene: TRBV7-9
j_gene: TRBJ2-2

CDR3aa: CASRIQGNSYEQYF
CDR3nt: TGTGCCAGCAGGATACAGGGTAACTCCTACGAGCAGTACTTC
abundance: -
d_gene: -
v_gene: TRBV2
j_gene: TRBJ2-7